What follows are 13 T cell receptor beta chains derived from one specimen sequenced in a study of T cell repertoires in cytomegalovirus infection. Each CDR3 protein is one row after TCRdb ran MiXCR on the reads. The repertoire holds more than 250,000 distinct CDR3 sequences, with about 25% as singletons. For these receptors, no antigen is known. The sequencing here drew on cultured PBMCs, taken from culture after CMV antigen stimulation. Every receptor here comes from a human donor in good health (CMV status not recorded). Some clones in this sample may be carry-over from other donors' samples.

CDR3 DNA: TGCGCCAGCAGCCTGGGTACTCAACATACGCAGTATTTT. It specifies CASSLGTQHTQYF. The chain links TRBV5-1 to TRBJ2-3; D remains unclear. CDR3 length: 13 residues. The V gene's germline CDR1 is SGHRS and CDR2 YFSETQ. With 4 bases removed from V and 7 bases from J, the gap between germline ends came to 13 bases.

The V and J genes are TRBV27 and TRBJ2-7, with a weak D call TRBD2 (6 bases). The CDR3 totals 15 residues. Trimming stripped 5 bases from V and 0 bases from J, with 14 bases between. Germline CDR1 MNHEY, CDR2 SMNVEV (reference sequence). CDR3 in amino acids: CASSPSRGGSYEQYF. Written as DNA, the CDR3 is TGTGCCAGCAGTCCCTCCCGGGGAGGCTCCTACGAGCAGTACTTC.

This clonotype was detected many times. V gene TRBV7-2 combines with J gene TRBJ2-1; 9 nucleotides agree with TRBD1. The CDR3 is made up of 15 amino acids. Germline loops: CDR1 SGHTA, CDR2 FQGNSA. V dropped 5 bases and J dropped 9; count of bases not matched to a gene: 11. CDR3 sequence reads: CASSASGTGNFEQFF. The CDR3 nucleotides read TGTGCCAGCAGCGCCTCCGGGACAGGGAATTTTGAGCAGTTCTTC.

The CDR3 DNA reads TGTGCCAGCAGCTTGGCGCAGGGGGCCCCTAGCAATCAGCCCCAGCATTTT. This gives the protein CASSLAQGAPSNQPQHF. The V call is TRBV5-6, the J call TRBJ1-5; TRBD1 aligns across 8 bases. Per germline, CDR1 SGHDT and CDR2 YYEEEE. With V trimmed by 0 bases and J by 0 bases, 5 bases remained unmatched. This CDR3 has 17 residues.

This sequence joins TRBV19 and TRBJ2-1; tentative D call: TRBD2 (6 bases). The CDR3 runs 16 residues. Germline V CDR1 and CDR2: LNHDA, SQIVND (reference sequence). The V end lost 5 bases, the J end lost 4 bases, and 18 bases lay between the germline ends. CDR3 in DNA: TGTGCCAGTAGTCCTATGGCGGGACTGGGGTACAATGAGCAGTTCTTC. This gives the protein CASSPMAGLGYNEQFF.

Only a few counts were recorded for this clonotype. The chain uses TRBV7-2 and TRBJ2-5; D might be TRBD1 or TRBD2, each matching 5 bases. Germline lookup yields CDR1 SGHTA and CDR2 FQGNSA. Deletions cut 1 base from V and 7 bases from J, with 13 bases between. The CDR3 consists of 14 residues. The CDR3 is CASSLEVGPGTQYF. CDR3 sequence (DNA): TGTGCCAGCAGCTTAGAGGTGGGACCCGGGACCCAGTACTTC. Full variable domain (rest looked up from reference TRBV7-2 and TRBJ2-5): GAGVSQSPSNKVTEKGKDVELRCDPISGHTALYWYRQSLGQGLEFLIYFQGNSAPDKSGLPSDRFSAERTGGSVSTLTIQRTQQEDSAVYLCASSLEVGPGTQYFGPGTRLLVL.

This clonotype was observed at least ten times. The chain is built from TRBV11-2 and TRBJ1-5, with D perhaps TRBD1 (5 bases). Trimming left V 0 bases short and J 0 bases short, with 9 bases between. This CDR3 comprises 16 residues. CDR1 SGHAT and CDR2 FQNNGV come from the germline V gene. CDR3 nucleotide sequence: TGTGCCAGCAGCTTAGAAACAGGACTTAGCAATCAGCCCCAGCATTTT. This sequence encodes CASSLETGLSNQPQHF.

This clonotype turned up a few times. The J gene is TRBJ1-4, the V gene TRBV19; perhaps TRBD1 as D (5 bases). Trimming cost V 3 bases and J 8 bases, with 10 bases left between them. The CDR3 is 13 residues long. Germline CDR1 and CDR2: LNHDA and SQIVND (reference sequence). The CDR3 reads CASSIGGEEKLFF. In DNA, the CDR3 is TGTGCCAGTAGTATTGGAGGGGAAGAAAAACTGTTTTTT.

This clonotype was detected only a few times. CDR3 DNA sequence: TGTGCCAGCAGTTACAAGGCAGGGGGTACCTATGGCTACACCTTC. This codes for CASSYKAGGTYGYTF. The chain carries TRBV6-5 and TRBJ1-2, with 7 nucleotides matching TRBD1. V shed 2 bases and J 4 bases; nucleotides not matched to a gene: 7. Germline CDR1 reads MNHEY; CDR2 reads SVGAGI. The CDR3 is 15 amino acids.

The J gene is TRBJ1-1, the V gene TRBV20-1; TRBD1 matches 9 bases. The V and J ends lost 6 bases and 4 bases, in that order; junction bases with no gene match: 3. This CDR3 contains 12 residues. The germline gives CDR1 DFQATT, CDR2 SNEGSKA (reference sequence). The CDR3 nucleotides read TGCAGTGCCGGACAGGGGTTCACTGAAGCTTTCTTT. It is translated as CSAGQGFTEAFF.

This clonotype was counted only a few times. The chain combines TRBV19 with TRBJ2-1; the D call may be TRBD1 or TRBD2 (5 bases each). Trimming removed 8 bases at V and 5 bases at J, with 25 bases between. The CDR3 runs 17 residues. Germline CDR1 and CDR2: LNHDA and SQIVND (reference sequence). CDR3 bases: TGTGCCAGTGCCCCGAGAGGAGAGGGGATGCGGGACAATGAGCAGTTCTTC. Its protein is CASAPRGEGMRDNEQFF.

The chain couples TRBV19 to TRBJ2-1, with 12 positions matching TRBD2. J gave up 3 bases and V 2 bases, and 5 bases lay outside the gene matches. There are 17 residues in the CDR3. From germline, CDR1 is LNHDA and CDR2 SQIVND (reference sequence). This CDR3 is CASSISRTSGIYNEQFF. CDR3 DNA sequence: TGTGCCAGTAGTATATCCCGGACTAGCGGGATCTACAATGAGCAGTTCTTC.

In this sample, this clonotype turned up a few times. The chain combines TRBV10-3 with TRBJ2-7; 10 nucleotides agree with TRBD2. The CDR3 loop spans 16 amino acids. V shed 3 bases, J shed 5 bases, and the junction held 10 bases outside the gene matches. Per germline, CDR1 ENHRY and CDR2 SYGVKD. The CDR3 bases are TGTGCCATCAGTGAAAGGAGCGGGAGGGCCCCCCACGAGCAGTACTTC. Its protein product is CAISERSGRAPHEQYF.